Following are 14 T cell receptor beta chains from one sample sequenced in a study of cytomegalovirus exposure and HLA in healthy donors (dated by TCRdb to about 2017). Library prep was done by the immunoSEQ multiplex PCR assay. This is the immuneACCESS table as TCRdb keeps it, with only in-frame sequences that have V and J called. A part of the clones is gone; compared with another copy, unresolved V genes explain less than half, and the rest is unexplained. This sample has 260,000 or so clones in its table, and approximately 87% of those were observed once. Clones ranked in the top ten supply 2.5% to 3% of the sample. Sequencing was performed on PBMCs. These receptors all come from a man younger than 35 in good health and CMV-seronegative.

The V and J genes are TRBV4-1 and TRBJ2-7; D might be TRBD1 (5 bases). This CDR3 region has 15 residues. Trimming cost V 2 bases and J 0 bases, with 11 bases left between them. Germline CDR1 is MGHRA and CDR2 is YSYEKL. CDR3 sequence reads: CASSQRQGSSYEQYF. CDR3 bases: TGCGCCAGCAGCCAAAGGCAGGGTAGCTCCTACGAGCAGTACTTC.

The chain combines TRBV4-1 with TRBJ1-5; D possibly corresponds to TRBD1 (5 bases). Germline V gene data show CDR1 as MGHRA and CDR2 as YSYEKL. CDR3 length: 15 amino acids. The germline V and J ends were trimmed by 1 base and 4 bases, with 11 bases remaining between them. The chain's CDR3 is CASSQAEGVNQPQHF. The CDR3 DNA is TGCGCCAGCAGCCAAGCTGAAGGGGTTAATCAGCCCCAGCATTTT.

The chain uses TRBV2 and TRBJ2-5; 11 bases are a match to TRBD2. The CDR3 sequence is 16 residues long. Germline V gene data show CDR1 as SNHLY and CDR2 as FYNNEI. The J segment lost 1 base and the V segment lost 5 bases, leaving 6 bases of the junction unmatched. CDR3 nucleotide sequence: TGTGCCAGCAGTCGACTAGCGGGGCCCATCCAAGAGACCCAGTACTTC. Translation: CASSRLAGPIQETQYF.

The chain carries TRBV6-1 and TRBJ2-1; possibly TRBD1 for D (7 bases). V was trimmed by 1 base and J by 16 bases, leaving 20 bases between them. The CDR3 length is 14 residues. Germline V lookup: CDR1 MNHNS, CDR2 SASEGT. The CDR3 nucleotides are TGTGCCAGCAGTGAAGTATGGCAGGGGGGCTCTACTTTCTTC. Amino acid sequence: CASSEVWQGGSTFF.

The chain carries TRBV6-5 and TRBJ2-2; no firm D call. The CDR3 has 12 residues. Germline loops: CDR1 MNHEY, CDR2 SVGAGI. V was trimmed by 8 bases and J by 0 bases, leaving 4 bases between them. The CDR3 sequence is CASSTNTGELFF. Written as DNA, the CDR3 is TGTGCCAGCTCCACGAACACCGGGGAGCTGTTTTTT.

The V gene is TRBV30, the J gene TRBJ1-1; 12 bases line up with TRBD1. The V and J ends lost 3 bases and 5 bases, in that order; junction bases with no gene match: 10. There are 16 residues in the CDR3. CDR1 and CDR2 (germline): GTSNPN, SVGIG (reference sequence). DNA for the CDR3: TGTGCCTGGAGATTGACCGGGACAGGGGGCTATACTGAAGCTTTCTTT. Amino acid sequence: CAWRLTGTGGYTEAFF. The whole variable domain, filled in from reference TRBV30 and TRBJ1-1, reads SQTIHQWPATLVQPVGSPLSLECTVEGTSNPNLYWYRQAAGRGLQLLFYSVGIGQISSEVPQNLSASRPQDRQFILSSKKLLLSDSGFYLCAWRLTGTGGYTEAFFGQGTRLTVV.

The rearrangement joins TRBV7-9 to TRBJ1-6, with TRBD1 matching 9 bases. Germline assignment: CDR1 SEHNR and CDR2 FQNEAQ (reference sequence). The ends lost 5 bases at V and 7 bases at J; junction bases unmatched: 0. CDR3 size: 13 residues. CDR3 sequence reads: CASSGQGNSPLHF. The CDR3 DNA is TGTGCCAGCAGCGGACAGGGGAATTCACCCCTCCACTTT. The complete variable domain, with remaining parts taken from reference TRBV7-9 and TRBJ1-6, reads DTGVSQNPRHKITKRGQNVTFRCDPISEHNRLYWYRQTLGQGPEFLTYFQNEAQLEKSRLLSDRFSAERPKGSFSTLEIQRTEQGDSAMYLCASSGQGNSPLHFGNGTRLTVT.

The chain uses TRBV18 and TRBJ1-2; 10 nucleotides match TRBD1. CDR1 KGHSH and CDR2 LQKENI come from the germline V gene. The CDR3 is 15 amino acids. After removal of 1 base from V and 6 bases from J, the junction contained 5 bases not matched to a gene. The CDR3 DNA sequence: TGTGCCAGCTCACCACGGGACAGGGGAATAGATGGCTACACCTTC. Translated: CASSPRDRGIDGYTF.

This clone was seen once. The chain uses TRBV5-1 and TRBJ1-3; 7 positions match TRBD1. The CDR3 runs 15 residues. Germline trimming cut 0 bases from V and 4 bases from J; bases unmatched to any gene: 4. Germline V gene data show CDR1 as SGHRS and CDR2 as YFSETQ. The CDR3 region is CASSLGQGVGNTIYF. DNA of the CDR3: TGCGCCAGCAGCTTGGGACAGGGTGTGGGAAACACCATATATTTT.

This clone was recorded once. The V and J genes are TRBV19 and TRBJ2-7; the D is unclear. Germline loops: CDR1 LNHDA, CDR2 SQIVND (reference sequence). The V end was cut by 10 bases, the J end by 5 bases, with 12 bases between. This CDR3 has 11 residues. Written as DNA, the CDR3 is TGTGCCACCTCCCTGGCCCACGAGCAGTACTTC. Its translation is CATSLAHEQYF.

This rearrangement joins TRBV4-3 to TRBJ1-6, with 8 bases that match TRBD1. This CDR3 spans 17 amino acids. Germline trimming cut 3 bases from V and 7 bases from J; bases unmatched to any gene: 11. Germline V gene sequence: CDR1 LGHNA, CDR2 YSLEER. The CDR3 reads CASSQGISGQGNSPLHF. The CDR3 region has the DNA TGCGCCAGCAGCCAGGGCATTTCAGGACAGGGAAATTCACCCCTCCACTTT.

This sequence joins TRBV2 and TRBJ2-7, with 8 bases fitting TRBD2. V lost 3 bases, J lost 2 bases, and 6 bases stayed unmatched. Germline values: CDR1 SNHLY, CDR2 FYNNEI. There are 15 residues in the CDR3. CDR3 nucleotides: TGTGCCAGCAGTGATTCGGGACTAGTTCCCTACGAGCAGTACTTC. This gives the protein CASSDSGLVPYEQYF.

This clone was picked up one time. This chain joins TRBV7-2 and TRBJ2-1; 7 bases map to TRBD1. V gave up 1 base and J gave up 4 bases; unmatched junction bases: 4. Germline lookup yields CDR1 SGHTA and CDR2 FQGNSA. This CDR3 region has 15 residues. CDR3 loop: CASSLGGGGYNEQFF. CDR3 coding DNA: TGTGCCAGCAGCTTAGGAGGGGGCGGTTACAATGAGCAGTTCTTC. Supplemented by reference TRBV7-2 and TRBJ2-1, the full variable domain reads GAGVSQSPSNKVTEKGKDVELRCDPISGHTALYWYRQSLGQGLEFLIYFQGNSAPDKSGLPSDRFSAERTGGSVSTLTIQRTQQEDSAVYLCASSLGGGGYNEQFFGPGTRLTVL.

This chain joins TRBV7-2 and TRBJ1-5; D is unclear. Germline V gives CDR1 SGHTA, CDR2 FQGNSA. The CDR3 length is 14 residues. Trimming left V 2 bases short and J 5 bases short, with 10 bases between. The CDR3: CASSLRRGDQPQHF. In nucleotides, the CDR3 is TGTGCCAGCAGCTTACGGCGGGGAGATCAGCCCCAGCATTTT.